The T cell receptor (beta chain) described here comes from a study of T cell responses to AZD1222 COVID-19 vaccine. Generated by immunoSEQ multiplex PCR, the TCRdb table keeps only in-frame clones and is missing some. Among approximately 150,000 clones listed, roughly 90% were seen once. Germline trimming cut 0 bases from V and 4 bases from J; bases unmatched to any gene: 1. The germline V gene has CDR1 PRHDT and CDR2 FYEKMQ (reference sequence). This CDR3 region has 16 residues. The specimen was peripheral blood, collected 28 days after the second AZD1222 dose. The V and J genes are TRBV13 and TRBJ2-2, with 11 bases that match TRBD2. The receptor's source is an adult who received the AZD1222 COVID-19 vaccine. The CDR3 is CASSLGLAGGTGELFF. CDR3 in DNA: TGTGCCAGCAGCTTAGGGCTAGCGGGGGGCACCGGGGAGCTGTTTTTT.